The 18 T cell receptor beta chains reported below all come from one sample, sequenced in a study of cytomegalovirus exposure and HLA in healthy donors. Primers: 60 Vbeta forward and 13 Jbeta reverse. Data came from immunoSEQ multiplex PCR; TCRdb stores just in-frame clones and leaves some out. The table shows 150,000 to 200,000 clones, with around four fifths occurring only once. Sequencing input: PBMCs. These receptors all stem from a man aged 18 to 30 in good health and CMV-seropositive.

As concerns this clone: One end of the junction is discordant with germline, which a read error may explain. V is TRBV5-1 and J is TRBJ1-2; D remains unclear. Germline CDR1 is SGHRS and CDR2 is YFSETQ. There are 11 residues in the CDR3. The CDR3 reads CASSLSGRWAF. CDR3 sequence (DNA): TGCGCCAGCAGCTTGAGCGGGCGCTGGGCCTTC.

The chain has TRBV4-3 and TRBJ2-3; 7 positions agree with TRBD2. The V gene end was trimmed by 3 bases and the J gene end by 4 bases; junction bases not matched to a gene: 13. This CDR3 comprises 17 residues. CDR1 LGHNA and CDR2 YSLEER come from the germline V gene. This CDR3 is CASSHPPGLSIADTQYF. The CDR3 nucleotides are TGCGCCAGCAGCCACCCCCCGGGACTATCGATCGCAGATACGCAGTATTTT.

The chain employs TRBV27 and TRBJ1-1, with D uncertain. The germline V gene has CDR1 MNHEY and CDR2 SMNVEV (reference sequence). Trimming removed 4 bases at V and 2 bases at J, with 11 bases between. This CDR3 is 14 amino acids long. CDR3 amino acids: CASSSRGLNTEAFF. The DNA of the CDR3 is TGTGCCAGCAGTTCCCGAGGCCTCAACACTGAAGCTTTCTTT.

The chain couples TRBV5-1 to TRBJ1-2; D perhaps matches TRBD1 (6 bases). The CDR3 is 15 residues long. Between the trimmed V and J ends, which lost 0 bases and 4 bases, there was a span of 13 bases. Germline V lookup: CDR1 SGHRS, CDR2 YFSETQ. The CDR3 spells CASSLVGGAIYGYTF. In nucleotides, the CDR3 is TGCGCCAGCAGCTTGGTTGGGGGGGCCATCTATGGCTACACCTTC.

This sequence joins TRBV19 and TRBJ1-2; 7 nucleotides match TRBD1. The germline CDR1 and CDR2 sequences are LNHDA and SQIVND (reference sequence). The CDR3 loop spans 13 amino acids. The ends lost 11 bases at V and 3 bases at J; junction bases unmatched: 9. CDR3: CASSGGFYYGYTF. In DNA, the CDR3 is TGTGCCTCTTCAGGGGGATTCTACTATGGCTACACCTTC.

V usage is TRBV7-9 and J usage is TRBJ1-2; D not certain. The CDR3 runs 13 residues. Germline CDR1 is SEHNR and CDR2 is FQNEAQ (reference sequence). V was clipped by 4 bases and J by 6 bases, with 12 bases between them. The CDR3 sequence: CASSYGVLDGYTF. The CDR3 DNA reads TGTGCCAGCAGCTACGGGGTTTTAGATGGCTACACCTTC.

In DNA, the CDR3 is TGTGCCAGCAGCACTCAGGGCACCGGGGAGCTGTTTTTT. Protein: CASSTQGTGELFF. This chain uses TRBV6-5 with TRBJ2-2; a weak D match, TRBD1 (5 bases). Trimming removed 6 bases at V and 4 bases at J, with 9 bases between. Germline CDR1 is MNHEY and CDR2 is SVGAGI. The CDR3 has 13 amino acids.

This clone was found a few times. The chain carries TRBV4-1 and TRBJ1-5; no firm D call. The CDR3 is 15 amino acids. V lost 0 bases to trimming and J lost 5 bases, with 11 bases between them. From germline, CDR1 is MGHRA and CDR2 YSYEKL. CDR3 amino acids: CASSQDETTYQPQHF. Written as DNA, the CDR3 is TGCGCCAGCAGCCAAGATGAGACAACTTATCAGCCCCAGCATTTT.

This chain connects TRBV6-5 to TRBJ1-3, with D unclear. Trimming took 4 bases from V and 0 from J, leaving 10 bases between them. The CDR3 runs 15 residues. Germline lookup yields CDR1 MNHEY and CDR2 SVGAGI. The CDR3 loop is CASSSAASSGNTIYF. In nucleotides, the CDR3 is TGTGCCAGCAGTTCGGCAGCGAGCTCTGGAAACACCATATATTTT.

This rearrangement joins TRBV7-9 to TRBJ1-1, with D possibly matching TRBD1 (6 bases). Germline V gene lookup returns CDR1 SEHNR and CDR2 FQNEAQ (reference sequence). The V and J ends lost 8 bases and 6 bases respectively, with 19 bases between them. The CDR3 totals 14 residues. The CDR3 spells CASGPPSGGPEAFF. The CDR3 DNA reads TGTGCCAGCGGACCCCCGTCGGGGGGGCCTGAAGCTTTCTTT.

The chain carries TRBV7-2 and TRBJ1-1; possible D gene TRBD1, 6 bases. Germline V gene sequence: CDR1 SGHTA, CDR2 FQGNSA. The CDR3 has 15 amino acids. Trimming removed 3 bases at V and 6 bases at J, with 17 bases between. The CDR3 nucleotides are TGTGCCAGCAGCTTCCTTGCCCCAGGGGAATCTGAAGCTTTCTTT. Amino acid sequence: CASSFLAPGESEAFF.

The rearrangement uses TRBV19 and TRBJ2-7; 8 bases match TRBD1. Per germline, CDR1 LNHDA and CDR2 SQIVND (reference sequence). The V gene end was trimmed by 1 base and the J gene end by 0 bases; junction bases not matched to a gene: 2. This CDR3 region has 15 residues. The CDR3 DNA is TGTGCCAGTAGTATAGGACAGGGGAGCTCCTACGAGCAGTACTTC. Its translation is CASSIGQGSSYEQYF.

The chain employs TRBV4-3 and TRBJ2-1; D perhaps matches TRBD1 (6 bases). Germline-derived CDR1 and CDR2 are LGHNA and YSLEER. The CDR3 totals 14 residues. Trimming took 4 bases from V and 9 from J, leaving 16 bases between them. In DNA form, the CDR3 reads TGCGCCAGCAGCCCGGGACAAGGGCAGGGTGAGCAGTTCTTC. This encodes CASSPGQGQGEQFF.

The chain uses TRBV7-9 and TRBJ1-2; 9 bases match TRBD1. Looked up from germline, CDR1 is SEHNR and CDR2 is FQNEAQ (reference sequence). CDR3 length equals 15 residues. V lost 0 bases and J lost 5; bases outside the gene matches: 4. CDR3 in amino acids: CASSLATGGMYGYTF. As DNA, the CDR3 is TGTGCCAGCAGCTTAGCCACAGGGGGCATGTATGGCTACACCTTC.

This clone was seen only a few times. This chain connects TRBV27 to TRBJ1-5, with 7 bases aligning to TRBD1. V lost 5 bases and J lost 3; bases outside the gene matches: 10. This CDR3 has 16 amino acids. Germline CDR1 and CDR2: MNHEY and SMNVEV (reference sequence). CDR3 sequence (DNA): TGTGCCAGCAGTGCGTCCCGGGACAGCCACAATCAGCCCCAGCATTTT. This gives the protein CASSASRDSHNQPQHF.

The chain carries TRBV6-5 and TRBJ2-5; the D gene is possibly TRBD2 (5 bases). The end of the DNA is better explained by TRBJ2-7, so the J call may be wrong. CDR1 is MNHEY and CDR2 is SVGAGI in the germline V gene. This CDR3 comprises 15 residues. The CDR3 loop reads CASSPTRAGLYEQYF. The CDR3, as DNA: TGTGCCAGCAGTCCCACTAGGGCGGGCCTCTACGAGCAGTACTTC.

The V and J genes are TRBV15 and TRBJ2-2; TRBD1 matches 10 bases. CDR1 is LNHNV and CDR2 is YYDKDF in the germline V gene (reference sequence). The CDR3 has 14 residues. Unmatched junction bases numbered 1, after V lost 5 bases and J lost 4 bases. CDR3 sequence (DNA): TGTGCCACCAGCCGGGACAGGGGCACCGGGGAGCTGTTTTTT. Its protein product is CATSRDRGTGELFF.

J is TRBJ2-1 and V is TRBV2, with D unclear. The CDR3 is 15 amino acids. Germline CDR1 reads SNHLY; CDR2 reads FYNNEI. With 1 base removed from V and 0 bases from J, the gap between germline ends came to 7 bases. Here the CDR3 reads CASSEGRSSYNEQFF. The CDR3 DNA reads TGTGCCAGCAGTGAAGGTCGGAGCTCCTACAATGAGCAGTTCTTC.